This TCR beta chain is drawn from a study of T-cell memory formation after mild COVID-19. For the study at large: Largely donor-specific TCR clusters were found.

MiXCR, applied by TCRdb to the 5' RACE reads, yields one record per CDR3 protein. This table has 150,000 or so distinct CDR3 sequences, roughly 15% appearing once. The CDR3 spans 12 residues. The V end was cut by 3 bases, the J end by 2 bases, with 8 bases between. Germline loops: CDR1 DFQATT, CDR2 SNEGSKA (reference sequence). The sample taken for sequencing was PBMCs or a T cell subset sorted from them (not recorded which). The receptor's source is an adult woman who had mild COVID-19 (a few samples of this study predate the infection). Cell type and time point are not known. J is TRBJ2-7 and V is TRBV20-1; D not certain. In DNA form, the CDR3 reads TGCAGTGCTAGCCGCGTTACCTACGAGCAGTACTTC. Protein product: CSASRVTYEQYF.